The 18 T cell receptor beta chains reported below all come from one sample, sequenced in a study of blood T cell repertoires in COVID-19. Profiled with immunoSEQ multiplex PCR; TCRdb holds only in-frame clones, not every one. The sample consists of over 200,000 clones, 87% of them appearing once. Sequencing was carried out using PBMCs or T cells enriched from blood (not recorded which). The receptors originated from a young man who had recovered from COVID-19.

This clone was picked up one time. The chain uses TRBV4-3 and TRBJ1-2; D gene unclear. The V end was cut by 4 bases, the J end by 6 bases, with 12 bases between. There are 13 residues in the CDR3. Germline V gives CDR1 LGHNA, CDR2 YSLEER. The CDR3 reads CASSPRHGDGYTF. Written as DNA, the CDR3 is TGCGCCAGCAGCCCTCGTCACGGGGATGGCTACACCTTC.

The V and J genes are TRBV25-1 and TRBJ2-3; D gene ambiguous. This CDR3 is built from 12 residues. Germline lookup yields CDR1 MGHDK and CDR2 SYGVNS. The V and J ends lost 5 bases and 6 bases respectively, with 9 bases between them. CDR3 amino acids: CASSFIGDTQYF. In DNA form, the CDR3 reads TGTGCCAGCAGTTTCATCGGGGATACGCAGTATTTT.

The gene calls are TRBV2 and TRBJ2-2, with D perhaps TRBD2 (7 bases). The CDR3 runs 16 residues. V was pared by 8 bases and J by 4 bases, with 20 bases between. Germline V gene sequence: CDR1 SNHLY, CDR2 FYNNEI. CDR3 nucleotide sequence: TGTGCCAGCGCTGAGGGGGGGACGGGACCCACCGGGGAGCTGTTTTTT. It translates to CASAEGGTGPTGELFF.

V usage is TRBV27 and J usage is TRBJ1-3; D might be TRBD1 (5 bases). CDR1 is MNHEY, CDR2 SMNVEV, per germline (reference sequence). The CDR3 extends over 14 amino acids. Trimming pared 4 bases from V and 2 bases from J, leaving 9 bases between. DNA for the CDR3: TGTGCCAGCAGTTCTAGACAGACTGGAAACACCATATATTTT. Protein product: CASSSRQTGNTIYF.

The rearrangement uses TRBV4-2 and TRBJ2-1; unclear D gene. The CDR3 sequence is 15 residues long. Trimming shortened V by 0 bases and J by 3 bases, and 9 bases separated the two germline ends. Germline values: CDR1 LGHNA, CDR2 YNFKEQ. The CDR3, as DNA: TGTGCCAGCAGCCAAGAAAAACTTTTCTACAATGAGCAGTTCTTC. This codes for CASSQEKLFYNEQFF.

This rearrangement joins TRBV12-3 or TRBV12-4 to TRBJ1-1; 7 bases are a match to TRBD1. CDR3 length: 12 amino acids. V was pared by 6 bases and J by 8 bases, with 6 bases of the junction left unmatched. The CDR3: CASSLMGQEAFF. The DNA of the CDR3 is TGTGCCAGCAGCCTTATGGGACAGGAAGCTTTCTTT.

This sequence joins TRBV30 and TRBJ2-6, with D unclear. The V gene lost 2 bases and the J gene lost 4 bases, with 12 bases spanning the gap. Germline assignment: CDR1 GTSNPN and CDR2 SVGIG (reference sequence). This CDR3 spans 15 amino acids. The CDR3 sequence: CAWSRSNLGANVLTF. DNA for the CDR3: TGTGCCTGGAGTCGGTCAAACCTGGGGGCCAACGTCCTGACTTTC.

This sequence joins TRBV19 and TRBJ2-5; 8 bases match TRBD2. The CDR3 sequence is 16 residues long. Germline V gene data show CDR1 as LNHDA and CDR2 as SQIVND (reference sequence). The V gene end was trimmed by 5 bases and the J gene end by 5 bases; junction bases not matched to a gene: 13. The CDR3 bases are TGTGCCAGTAGTCAAACTCCCGGGGGGGGTAGGGAGACCCAGTACTTC. Translating gives CASSQTPGGGRETQYF.

The chain recombines TRBV7-2 with TRBJ1-2; 8 bases are a match to TRBD1. Germline CDR1 and CDR2: SGHTA and FQGNSA. The V gene end was trimmed by 5 bases and the J gene end by 6 bases; junction bases not matched to a gene: 14. The CDR3 contains 16 residues. CDR3 residues: CASSPQQGVLGNGYTF. The DNA of the CDR3 is TGTGCCAGCAGCCCCCAACAGGGGGTCCTTGGGAATGGCTACACCTTC.

The rearrangement links TRBV30 to TRBJ1-6; 7 bases agree with TRBD1. The CDR3 is made up of 13 amino acids. CDR1 GTSNPN and CDR2 SVGIG come from the germline V gene (reference sequence). Trimming at V came to 5 bases and at J to 7 bases, leaving 5 bases not matched to a gene. Written as DNA, the CDR3 is TGTGCCTGGGAAGGGACAGTGAATTCACCCCTCCACTTT. This sequence encodes CAWEGTVNSPLHF.

The chain recombines TRBV27 with TRBJ2-6; D is unclear. Germline-derived CDR1 and CDR2 are MNHEY and SMNVEV (reference sequence). V dropped 5 bases and J dropped 2 bases, with 25 bases sitting between them. CDR3 length equals 20 residues. CDR3 in amino acids: CASSRRSSRFGAPGANVLTF. Here the CDR3 DNA reads TGTGCCAGCAGTCGACGCTCCTCGAGGTTTGGAGCCCCTGGGGCCAACGTCCTGACTTTC.

V usage is TRBV28 and J usage is TRBJ1-2, with TRBD1 matching over 7 bases. The CDR3 extends over 13 amino acids. Trimming removed 7 bases from V and 6 bases from J; junction bases left unmatched: 8. Germline values: CDR1 MDHEN, CDR2 SYDVKM. The CDR3 spells CASIRQGDDGYTF. In nucleotides, the CDR3 is TGTGCCAGCATCCGACAGGGAGACGATGGCTACACCTTC.

V is TRBV18 and J is TRBJ1-2; possible D gene TRBD1, 6 bases. Deletions cut 3 bases from V and 8 bases from J, with 16 bases between. This CDR3 is built from 14 residues. Germline V CDR1 and CDR2: KGHSH, LQKENI. The DNA for the CDR3 is TGTGCCAGCTCACCTTCGGGGGGCGCCAGGGGCTACACCTTC. Its translation is CASSPSGGARGYTF.

The genes are TRBV7-2 and TRBJ2-3; D uncertain. The V end lost 5 bases, the J end lost 6 bases, and 9 bases lay between the germline ends. Germline CDR1 is SGHTA and CDR2 is FQGNSA. The CDR3 spans 12 residues. Written as DNA, the CDR3 is TGTGCCAGCAGCCCTAGGCGGGATACGCAGTATTTT. Its protein is CASSPRRDTQYF.

This clone was seen a single time. The chain links TRBV5-6 to TRBJ1-6; the D gene is possibly TRBD1 (5 bases). V lost 5 bases, J lost 9 bases, and 12 bases lay in between. This CDR3 comprises 13 residues. The germline CDR1 and CDR2 sequences are SGHDT and YYEEEE. In nucleotides, the CDR3 is TGTGCCAGCAGTCAGGGTTGGGGTTCACCCCTCCACTTT. Translation gives CASSQGWGSPLHF.

The rearrangement uses TRBV5-1 and TRBJ2-7; no definite D call. Trimming cost V 3 bases and J 0 bases, with 4 bases left between them. The CDR3 length is 12 residues. Germline assignment: CDR1 SGHRS and CDR2 YFSETQ. The CDR3 loop reads CASSSLSYEQYF. The CDR3 DNA reads TGCGCCAGCAGCTCACTCTCCTACGAGCAGTACTTC.

This chain links TRBV19 with TRBJ2-2, with a possible D match to TRBD2 (5 bases). The V gene's germline CDR1 is LNHDA and CDR2 SQIVND (reference sequence). The CDR3 contains 14 residues. Trimming took 1 base from V and 6 from J, leaving 9 bases between them. CDR3 nucleotide sequence: TGTGCCAGTAGTATAGTTGGTAGCGCCGGGGAGCTGTTTTTT. The encoded protein is CASSIVGSAGELFF.

The V and J genes are TRBV20-1 and TRBJ1-2; 8 bases align to TRBD1. Germline V gives CDR1 DFQATT, CDR2 SNEGSKA (reference sequence). The CDR3 has 16 amino acids. V shed 3 bases and J 10 bases; nucleotides not matched to a gene: 19. The CDR3 coding sequence is TGCAGTGCTAGTCAGCAGGGGGCTTCGAAAGGGGGTTACTACACCTTC. Protein sequence: CSASQQGASKGGYYTF.